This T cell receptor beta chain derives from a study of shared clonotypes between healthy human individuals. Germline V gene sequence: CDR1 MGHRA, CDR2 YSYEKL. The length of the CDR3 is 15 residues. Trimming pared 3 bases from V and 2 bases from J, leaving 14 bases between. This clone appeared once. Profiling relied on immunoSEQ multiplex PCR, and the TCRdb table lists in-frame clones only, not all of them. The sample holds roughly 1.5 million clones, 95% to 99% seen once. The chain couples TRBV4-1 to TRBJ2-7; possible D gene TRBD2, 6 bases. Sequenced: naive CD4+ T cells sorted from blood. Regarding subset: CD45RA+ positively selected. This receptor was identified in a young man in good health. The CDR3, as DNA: TGCGCCAGCAGCCACCCAGAGCGGGTGGCCTACGAGCAGTACTTC. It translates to CASSHPERVAYEQYF.